This is a list of T cell receptor beta chains from one sample in a study of T-cell reconstitution after alpha-beta-depleted transplantation in children. TCRdb called the PCR reads again in MiXCR, with one record for every CDR3 protein. The profile shows 450,000 to 500,000 distinct CDR3 sequences, around an eighth of them singletons. Sequencing used PBMCs from the stem cell graft donor, obtained from the stem cell graft. The receptors were gathered from a human donor who donated a stem cell graft to a child with combined immunodeficiency. Both conserved end residues are part of each CDR3. Fields, in order: J gene, CDR3 length, V gene, clone size, CDR3 protein. The size entry is marked missing in some rows and otherwise reads once, few, many or a size class.

J gene: TRBJ2-3; CDR3 length: 16; V gene: TRBV20-1; clone size: many; CDR3 protein: CSAPVGLAGGTDTQYF
J gene: TRBJ2-1; CDR3 length: 16; V gene: TRBV11-1; clone size: few; CDR3 protein: CASSRQGQGLDNEQFF
J gene: TRBJ2-7; CDR3 length: 12; V gene: TRBV20-1; clone size: NA; CDR3 protein: CSAPRGSYEQYF
J gene: TRBJ2-7; CDR3 length: 14; V gene: TRBV2; clone size: few; CDR3 protein: CASTVAGGHYEQYF
J gene: TRBJ1-1; CDR3 length: 13; V gene: TRBV27; clone size: few; CDR3 protein: CASRRQVGTEAFF
J gene: TRBJ2-7; CDR3 length: 12; V gene: TRBV12-3/TRBV12-4; clone size: few; CDR3 protein: CASRYRGNEQYF
J gene: TRBJ2-3; CDR3 length: 15; V gene: TRBV7-2; clone size: few; CDR3 protein: CASSPRDSQPDTQYF
J gene: TRBJ2-3; CDR3 length: 16; V gene: TRBV12-3/TRBV12-4; clone size: NA; CDR3 protein: CASSLAGPFRTDTQYF
J gene: TRBJ2-3; CDR3 length: 16; V gene: TRBV12-3/TRBV12-4; clone size: many; CDR3 protein: CASSFSADPSTDTQYF
J gene: TRBJ2-5; CDR3 length: 13; V gene: TRBV29-1; clone size: few; CDR3 protein: CSKAGSAQETQYF
J gene: TRBJ1-2; CDR3 length: 13; V gene: TRBV6-2/TRBV6-3; clone size: many; CDR3 protein: CASSQRQGYGYTF
J gene: TRBJ2-1; CDR3 length: 14; V gene: TRBV4-3; clone size: many; CDR3 protein: CASADRVPYNEQFF
J gene: TRBJ2-1; CDR3 length: 20; V gene: TRBV4-2; clone size: NA; CDR3 protein: CASSHDGLAGGPRGRNEQFF
J gene: TRBJ2-3; CDR3 length: 15; V gene: TRBV7-2; clone size: NA; CDR3 protein: CASSFLAGDTDTQYF
J gene: TRBJ2-3; CDR3 length: 16; V gene: TRBV7-9; clone size: once; CDR3 protein: CASSSPLAPFTDTQYF
J gene: TRBJ2-1; CDR3 length: 16; V gene: TRBV6-4; clone size: NA; CDR3 protein: CASSDSSGGDYNEQFF
J gene: TRBJ2-2; CDR3 length: 15; V gene: TRBV5-1; clone size: many; CDR3 protein: CASSLVAGATGELFF
J gene: TRBJ1-1; CDR3 length: 15; V gene: TRBV12-3/TRBV12-4; clone size: NA; CDR3 protein: CASSLDPDRRLEAFF
J gene: TRBJ2-7; CDR3 length: 14; V gene: TRBV5-1; clone size: few; CDR3 protein: CASSLVGIIHEQYF
J gene: TRBJ1-1; CDR3 length: 14; V gene: TRBV29-1; clone size: few; CDR3 protein: CSVERQLSDTEAFF